This entry features one T cell receptor (beta chain) sequence. Its specific antigen is unknown. Base qualities are missing; no much larger clone stands one base away. The data belong to a study of blood T cell repertoires in COVID-19 (dated by TCRdb to about 2020). In the study overall: Samples from collaborators originated in the United States, Italy and Spain and spanned both the acute and convalescent phases of COVID-19. The prospective study material was composed of cDNA or gDNA derived from T cells, B-cell-depleted T cells, or PBMCs. Subjects who had been exposed to COVID-19, were actively infected with it, or had recovered from it provided the deeply sampled blood TCRbeta repertoires that made up the dataset. The repertoires were made available in a free public database intended to serve as a resource for research on the immune response to SARS-CoV-2. The samples were drawn from two sources: the first 160 participants of the ongoing ImmuneRACE study, and 1,000 to 1,500 subjects contributed by 6 global collaborators. Nearly every sample came with metadata listing a de-identified subject ID, COVID-19 status, age in years and sex. Where available, HLA class I and class II types were taken from metadata supplied by the sample provider and were not determined by assay-based typing.

The full study reports these points: Clinical and demographic metadata were provided uncurated, with the amount varying by source and participant.

Samples from volunteer blood donors who had recovered from COVID-19 were contributed by a second Seattle source. Collaborating institutions collected whole blood in K2EDTA tubes following their own protocols. For TCRbeta analysis, collaborators shipped samples as frozen whole blood, isolated PBMCs, or DNA extracted from either of those sample types. Trimming at the junction amounts to 5 bases on V and 7 bases on J, and the germline ends lie 18 bases apart. There are 15 amino acids in the CDR3, from cysteine to phenylalanine inclusive. Just CDR3 DNA is preserved here, 45 bases in frame from base 1. CDR1 and CDR2 (SGHVT, SQSDAQ) derive from the germline V gene. The immunoSEQ Assay, a bias-controlled multiplex PCR, was used to amplify TCRbeta CDR3 regions from genomic DNA. As for the original processing: Within the assay, amplification of reference gene primers was used to estimate how many nucleated cells each sample contained. To quantify the absolute abundance of each unique TCRbeta CDR3 rearrangement, sequence reads were collapsed and filtered. For each sample, productive Simpson clonality was calculated by taking the square root of Simpson's diversity index across productive rearrangements. TCRdb provides this immuneACCESS table in a form limited to in-frame rearrangements. Some clones are lacking; in checked studies, under half of them reflect an unresolved V gene, and why the rest are absent is not known. That table is the source of V, J and clone size, and D and trimming were worked out from the DNA. The sample has about 130,000 clones on record, approximately 83% of them singletons. In total, the top ten clones hold about 18% of the sample.

Sequencing used peripheral blood. The chain was built from TRBV7-4 and TRBJ2-1; the D gene remains uncertain. This clonotype was obtained from a woman aged 50 to 65 who had recovered from COVID-19. The CDR3 region: CASSRNPVHLNEQFF. Here is the DNA: TGTGCCAGCAGCCGAAACCCGGTCCATTTGAATGAGCAGTTCTTC. The variable domain in full, with residues beyond the CDR3 obtained from the reference TRBV7-4 and TRBJ2-1 genes, is GAGVSQSPRYKVAKRGRDVALRCDSISGHVTLYWYRQTLGQGSEVLTYSQSDAQRDKSGRPSGRFSAERPERSVSTLKIQRTEQGDSAVYLCASSRNPVHLNEQFFGPGTRLTVL.